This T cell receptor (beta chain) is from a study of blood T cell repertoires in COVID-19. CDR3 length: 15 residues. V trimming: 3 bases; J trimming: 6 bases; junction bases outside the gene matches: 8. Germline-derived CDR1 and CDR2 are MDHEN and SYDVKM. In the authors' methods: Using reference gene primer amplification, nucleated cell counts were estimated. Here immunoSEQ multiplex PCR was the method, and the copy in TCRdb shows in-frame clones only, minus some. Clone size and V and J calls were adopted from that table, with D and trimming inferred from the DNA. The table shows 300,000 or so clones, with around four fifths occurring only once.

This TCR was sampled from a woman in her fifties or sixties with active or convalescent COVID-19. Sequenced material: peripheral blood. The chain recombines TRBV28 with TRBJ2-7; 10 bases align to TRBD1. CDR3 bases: TGTGCCAGCAGTTTCCCGACAGGGGGCCCGGGCGAGCAGTACTTC. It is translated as CASSFPTGGPGEQYF. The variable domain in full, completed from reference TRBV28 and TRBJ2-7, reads DVKVTQSSRYLVKRTGEKVFLECVQDMDHENMFWYRQDPGLGLRLIYFSYDVKMKEKGDIPEGYSVSREKKERFSLILESASTNQTSMYLCASSFPTGGPGEQYFGPGTRLTVT.